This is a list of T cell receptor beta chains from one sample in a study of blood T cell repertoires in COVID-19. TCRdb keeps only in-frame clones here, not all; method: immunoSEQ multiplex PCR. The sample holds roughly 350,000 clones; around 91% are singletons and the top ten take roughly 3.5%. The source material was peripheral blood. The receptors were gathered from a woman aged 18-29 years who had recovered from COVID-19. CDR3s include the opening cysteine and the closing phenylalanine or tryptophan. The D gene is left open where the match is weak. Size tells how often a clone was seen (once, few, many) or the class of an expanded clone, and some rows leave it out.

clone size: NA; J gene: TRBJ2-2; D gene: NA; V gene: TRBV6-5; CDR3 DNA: TGTGCCAGCAATTACGAGCGGGACACCGGGGAGCTGTTTTTT; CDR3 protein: CASNYERDTGELFF
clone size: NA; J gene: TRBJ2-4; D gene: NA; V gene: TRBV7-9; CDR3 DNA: TGTGCCAGCAGCTTAGGAGTGAGGGGCAGGGCGGGGTGGAACATTCAGTACTTC; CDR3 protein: CASSLGVRGRAGWNIQYF
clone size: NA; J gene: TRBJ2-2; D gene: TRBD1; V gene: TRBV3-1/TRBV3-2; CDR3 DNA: TGTGCCAGCAGCCGTCGCCCGGGACAGGGAACCGGGGAGCTGTTTTTT; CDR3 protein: CASSRRPGQGTGELFF
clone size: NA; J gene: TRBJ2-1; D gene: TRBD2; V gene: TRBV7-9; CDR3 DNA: TGTGCCAGCAGCCAACTAGCGCGGTCCTACAATGAGCAGTTCTTC; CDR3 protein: CASSQLARSYNEQFF
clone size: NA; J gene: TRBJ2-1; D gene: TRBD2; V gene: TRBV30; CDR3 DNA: TGTGCCTGGACTAGCGGGAAATCCAACTACAATGAGCAGTTCTTC; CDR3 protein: CAWTSGKSNYNEQFF
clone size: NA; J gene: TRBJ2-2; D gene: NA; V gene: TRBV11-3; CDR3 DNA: TGTGCCAGCCAGAGGGCCGCGAACACCGGGGAGCTGTTTTTT; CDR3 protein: CASQRAANTGELFF
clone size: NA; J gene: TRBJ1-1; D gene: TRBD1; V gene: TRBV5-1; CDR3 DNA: TGCGCCAGCAGCGGTGGACAGGGTAACACTGAAGCTTTCTTT; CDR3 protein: CASSGGQGNTEAFF
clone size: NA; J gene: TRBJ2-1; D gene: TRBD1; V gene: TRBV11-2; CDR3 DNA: TGTGCCAGCAGCCTTACAGGGGGCTCCTACAATGAGCAGTTCTTC; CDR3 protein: CASSLTGGSYNEQFF
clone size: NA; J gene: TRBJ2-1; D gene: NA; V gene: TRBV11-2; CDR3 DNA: TGTGCCAGCAGCCCACTTTCCCAAGCCTACAATGAGCAGTTCTTC; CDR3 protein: CASSPLSQAYNEQFF
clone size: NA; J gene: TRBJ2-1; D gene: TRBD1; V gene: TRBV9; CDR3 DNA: TGTGCCAGCAGCGTGAACAGGGGTTCCTCCTACAATGAGCAGTTCTTC; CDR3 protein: CASSVNRGSSYNEQFF
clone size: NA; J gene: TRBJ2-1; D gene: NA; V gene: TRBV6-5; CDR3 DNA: TGTGCCAGCAGCCGGGATTTTTACAATGAGCAGTTCTTC; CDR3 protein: CASSRDFYNEQFF
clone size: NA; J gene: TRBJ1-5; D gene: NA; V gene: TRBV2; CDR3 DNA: TGTGCCAGCAGTGAAGACCAGGCTCTAAATCAGCCCCAGCATTTT; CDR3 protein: CASSEDQALNQPQHF
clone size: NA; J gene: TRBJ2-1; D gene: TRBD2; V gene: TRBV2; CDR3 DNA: TGTGCCAGCAGGCCGGGACTAGCGGGCGGGAAGAATGAGCAGTTCTTC; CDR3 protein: CASRPGLAGGKNEQFF
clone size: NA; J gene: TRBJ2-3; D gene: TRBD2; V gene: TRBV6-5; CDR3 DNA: TGTGCCAGCAGCCGGACTAGCGGCAGCACAGATACGCAGTATTTT; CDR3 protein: CASSRTSGSTDTQYF
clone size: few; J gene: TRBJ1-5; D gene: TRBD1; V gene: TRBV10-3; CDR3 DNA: TGTGCCATCAGTGAGGGACAGGGGAATCAGCCCCAGCATTTT; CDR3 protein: CAISEGQGNQPQHF
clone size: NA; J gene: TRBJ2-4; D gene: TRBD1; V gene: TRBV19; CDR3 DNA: TGTGCCAGTAGTACCCGGACAGGGGCGGTAAACATTCAGTACTTC; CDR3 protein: CASSTRTGAVNIQYF
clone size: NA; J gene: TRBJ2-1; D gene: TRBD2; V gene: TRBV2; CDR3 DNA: TGTGCCAGCAGTGGGACTAGCGGGAGTGGGAATGAGCAGTTCTTC; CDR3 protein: CASSGTSGSGNEQFF
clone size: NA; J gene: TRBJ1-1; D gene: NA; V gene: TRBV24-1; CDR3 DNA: TGTGAGATGGGGGGACCCCTGAACACTGAAGCTTTCTTT; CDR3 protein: CEMGGPLNTEAFF
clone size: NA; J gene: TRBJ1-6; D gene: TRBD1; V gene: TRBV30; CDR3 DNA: TGTGCCTGGACTCCGGGACAGAATAATTCACCCCTCCACTTT; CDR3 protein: CAWTPGQNNSPLHF
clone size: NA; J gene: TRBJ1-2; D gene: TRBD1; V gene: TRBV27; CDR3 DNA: TGTGCCAGCAGACCGGGACAGGGCCTCTTGTGGTATGGCTACACCTTC; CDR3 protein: CASRPGQGLLWYGYTF
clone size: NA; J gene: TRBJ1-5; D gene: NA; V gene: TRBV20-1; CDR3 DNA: TGCAGTGCTAGTACGCCAGGGATGAATCAGCCCCAGCATTTT; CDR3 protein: CSASTPGMNQPQHF
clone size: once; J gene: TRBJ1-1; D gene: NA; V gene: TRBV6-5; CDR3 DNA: TGTGCCAGCACCAACAGGGCCTGGAACACTGAAGCTTTCTTT; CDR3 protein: CASTNRAWNTEAFF
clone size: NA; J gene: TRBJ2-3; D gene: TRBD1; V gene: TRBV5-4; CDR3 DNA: TGTGCCAGCAGCGAGGGACAGGGGCCGCTCACAGATACGCAGTATTTT; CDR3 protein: CASSEGQGPLTDTQYF
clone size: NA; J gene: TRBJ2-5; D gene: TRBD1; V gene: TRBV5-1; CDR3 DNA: TGCGCCAGCAGCGGGCAGGGGGTCCAAGAGACCCAGTACTTC; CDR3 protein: CASSGQGVQETQYF
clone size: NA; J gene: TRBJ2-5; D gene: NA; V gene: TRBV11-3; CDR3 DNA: TGTGCCAGCAGCCTCAACATGGGGGCTGAGGAGACCCAGTACTTC; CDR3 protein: CASSLNMGAEETQYF
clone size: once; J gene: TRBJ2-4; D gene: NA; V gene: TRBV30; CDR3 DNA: TGTGCCTGGAGTCATTCGGGATTACTCCAAAACATTCAGTACTTC; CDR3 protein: CAWSHSGLLQNIQYF